The text below deals with one T cell receptor beta chain. The data derive from a study of technical replicates of blood from several donors. The CDR3 is 15 amino acids. Germline V gene lookup returns CDR1 MGHRA and CDR2 YSYEKL. Trimming stripped 6 bases from V and 2 bases from J, with 13 bases between. Assay used: immunoSEQ multiplex PCR; TCRdb lists only in-frame clones, some missing. Of roughly 65,000 clones in the sample, 88% were seen once. Source material: PBMCs. The rearrangement links TRBV4-1 to TRBJ2-2, with D maybe TRBD2 (5 bases). This TCR derives from a human donor in good health. Some clones in this sample may be carry-over from other donors' samples. The CDR3 bases are TGCGCCAGCAGGGACTTGGGCCTTAACACCGGGGAGCTGTTTTTT. Translated, it gives CASRDLGLNTGELFF.